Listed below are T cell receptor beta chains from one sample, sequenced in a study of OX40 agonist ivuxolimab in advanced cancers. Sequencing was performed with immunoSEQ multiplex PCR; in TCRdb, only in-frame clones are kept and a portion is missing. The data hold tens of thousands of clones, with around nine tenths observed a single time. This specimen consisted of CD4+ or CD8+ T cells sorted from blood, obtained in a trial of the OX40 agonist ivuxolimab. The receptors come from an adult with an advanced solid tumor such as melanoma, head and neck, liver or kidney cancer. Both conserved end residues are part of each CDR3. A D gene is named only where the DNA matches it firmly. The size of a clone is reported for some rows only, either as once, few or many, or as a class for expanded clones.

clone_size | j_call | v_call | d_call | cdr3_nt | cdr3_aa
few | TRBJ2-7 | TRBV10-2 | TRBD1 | TGCGCCAGCAGTAAGCCGGGACAGGGGTTACTCGAGCAGTACTTC | CASSKPGQGLLEQYF
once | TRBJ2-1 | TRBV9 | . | TGTGCCAGCAGCGTACTTAGCACGGAGAAGAATGAGCAGTTCTTC | CASSVLSTEKNEQFF
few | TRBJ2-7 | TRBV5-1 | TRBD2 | TGCGCCAGCAGCTCCCCGACTAGCCCGTACGAGCAGTACTTC | CASSSPTSPYEQYF
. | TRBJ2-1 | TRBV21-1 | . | TGTGCCAGCAGCAAAGCAAGGAGTGAGCGAGCGTGTTACAATGAGCAGTTCTTC | CASSKARSERACYNEQFF
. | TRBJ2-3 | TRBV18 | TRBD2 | TGTGCCAGCTCACCGGGGACTAGCGGGATTTCAGATACGCAGTATTTT | CASSPGTSGISDTQYF
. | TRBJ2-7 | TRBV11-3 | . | TGTGCCAGCAGCCCTACGCGGGGCTCCTACGAGCAGTACTTC | CASSPTRGSYEQYF
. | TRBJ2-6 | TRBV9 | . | TGTGCCAGCAGCCCCGCAACACCAGGTTCTGGGGCCAACGTCCTGACTTTC | CASSPATPGSGANVLTF
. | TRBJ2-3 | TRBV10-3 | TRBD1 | TGTGCCATCAGTGTAGACAGGGCGAGCACAGATACGCAGTATTTT | CAISVDRASTDTQYF
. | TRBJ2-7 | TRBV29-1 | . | TGCAGCGCGAGAGGGACCTACGAGCAGTACTTC | CSARGTYEQYF
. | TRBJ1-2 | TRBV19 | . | TGTGCCAGTAGAGTTGCACAGGTCTCTAACTATGGCTACACCTTC | CASRVAQVSNYGYTF
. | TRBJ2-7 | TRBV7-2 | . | TGTGCCAGCAGCTTAGTTGGGGTCGGCCTTACCTACGAGCAGTACTTC | CASSLVGVGLTYEQYF
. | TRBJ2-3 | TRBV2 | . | TGTGCCAGCAGTGAATCAGGAGATACGCAGTATTTT | CASSESGDTQYF
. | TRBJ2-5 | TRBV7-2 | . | TGTGCCAGCAGCTTGATAGAAAGGGGGACCCAGTACTTC | CASSLIERGTQYF
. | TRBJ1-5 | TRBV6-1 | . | TGTGCCAGCAGTGAAGAATTGACAGCCTATAGCAATCAGCCCCAGCATTTT | CASSEELTAYSNQPQHF
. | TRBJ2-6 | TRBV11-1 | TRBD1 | TGTGCCAGCAGCTTAAGGCCAACAGGGGGTGCGGGGGCCAACGTCCTGACTTTC | CASSLRPTGGAGANVLTF
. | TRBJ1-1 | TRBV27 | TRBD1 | TGTGCCAGCAGGCCACAGGGGCCGAACACTGAAGCTTTCTTT | CASRPQGPNTEAFF
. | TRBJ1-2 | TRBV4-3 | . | TGCGCCAGCAGCCAAGATATGGTGGGAGGCTACACCTTC | CASSQDMVGGYTF
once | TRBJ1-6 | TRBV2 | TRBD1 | TGTGCCAGCAGTGAAGCGCGAGGGACAGGACTTAGCTCCTATAATTCACCCCTCCACTTT | CASSEARGTGLSSYNSPLHF
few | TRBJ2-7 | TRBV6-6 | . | TGTGCCAGCAGGCTTCAGGGGGAGGACGAGCAGTACTTC | CASRLQGEDEQYF
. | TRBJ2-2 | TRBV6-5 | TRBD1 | TGTGCCATCCGGAGGGACAGGGTATCCGGGGAGCTGTTTTTT | CAIRRDRVSGELFF
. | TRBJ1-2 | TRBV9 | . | TGTGCCAGCAGCGCAAGTAACAGGGATGGCTACACCTTC | CASSASNRDGYTF
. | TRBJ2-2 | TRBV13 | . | TGTGCCAGCAGCTCACCAACGACTGTGACCGGGGAGCTGTTTTTT | CASSSPTTVTGELFF
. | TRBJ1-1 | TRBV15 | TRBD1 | TGTGCCACCAGAACGGACAGGGGACGGAACACTGAAGCTTTCTTT | CATRTDRGRNTEAFF
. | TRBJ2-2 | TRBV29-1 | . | TGCAGCGTTGAAGATGGTCTGAACACCGGGGAGCTGTTTTTT | CSVEDGLNTGELFF
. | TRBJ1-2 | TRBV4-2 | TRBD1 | TGTGCCAGCAGCCAACCTCCGGGACAGGGTTATGGCTACACCTTC | CASSQPPGQGYGYTF
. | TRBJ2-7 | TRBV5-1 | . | TGCGCCAGCAGCTTGGCTCAGGACTACGAGCAGTACTTC | CASSLAQDYEQYF
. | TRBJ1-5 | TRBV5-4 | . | TGTGCCAGCAGCACCGTTGGTCAGCCCCAGCATTTT | CASSTVGQPQHF
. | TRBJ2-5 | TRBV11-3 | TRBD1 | TGTGCCAGCAGCTTAGGTGGGACAGTCCAAGAGACCCAGTACTTC | CASSLGGTVQETQYF
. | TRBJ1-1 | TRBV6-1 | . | TGTGCCAGCAGACTAATGACAGGCCTGAACACTGAAGCTTTCTTT | CASRLMTGLNTEAFF
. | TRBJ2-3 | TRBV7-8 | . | TGTGCCAGCAGACTCCAGGGAACAGATACGCAGTATTTT | CASRLQGTDTQYF
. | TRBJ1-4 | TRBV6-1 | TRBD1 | TGTGCTACCAGGGAACCCGGGACAGATGAAAAACTGTTTTTT | CATREPGTDEKLFF
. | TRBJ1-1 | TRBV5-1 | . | TGCGCCAGCAGCTTACAGGGATCGGGAACTGAAGCTTTCTTT | CASSLQGSGTEAFF
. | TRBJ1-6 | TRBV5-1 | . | TGTGCCAGCAGCTTGGTACAGAGAGGCTCACCCCTCCACTTT | CASSLVQRGSPLHF
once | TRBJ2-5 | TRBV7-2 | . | TGTGCCAGCAGCCCCGAGAGGAGGGAGACCCAGTACTTC | CASSPERRETQYF
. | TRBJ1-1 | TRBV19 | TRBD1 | TGTGCCAGTAGTCCGGGGACAGGGGGCGTGAACACTGAAGCTTTCTTT | CASSPGTGGVNTEAFF
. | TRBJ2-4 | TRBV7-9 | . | TGTGCCAGCAGCTCAAATACAGGGGCCAAAAACATTCAGTACTTC | CASSSNTGAKNIQYF
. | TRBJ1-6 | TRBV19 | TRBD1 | TGTGCCAGTAGTATCCCCCCAGGGGGCGCGGGTTCACCCCTCCACTTT | CASSIPPGGAGSPLHF
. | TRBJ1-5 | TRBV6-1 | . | TGTGCCAGCAGTGTTCTGCTTAGCAATCAGCCCCAGCATTTT | CASSVLLSNQPQHF
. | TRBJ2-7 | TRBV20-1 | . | TGCAGTGCTAGAGATCAGAGACTGCAGTACTTC | CSARDQRLQYF
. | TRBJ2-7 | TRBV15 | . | TGTGCCACCAGCAGAGAAACAGGACGGACCTACGAGCAGTACTTC | CATSRETGRTYEQYF
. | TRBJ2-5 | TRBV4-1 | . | TGCGCCAGCAGCCAAGATCTTAGGCAGCAAGAGACCCAGTACTTC | CASSQDLRQQETQYF
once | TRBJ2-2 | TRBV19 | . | TGTGCCAGTAAAGTCTTCGCGAACACCGGGGAGCTGTTTTTT | CASKVFANTGELFF
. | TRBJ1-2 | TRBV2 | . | TGTGCCAGCAGCCTAGACACGTATGGCTACACCTTC | CASSLDTYGYTF
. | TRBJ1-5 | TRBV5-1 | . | TGCGCCAGCAGCTTGGCCCCCACAGGGAATCAGCCCCAGCATTTT | CASSLAPTGNQPQHF
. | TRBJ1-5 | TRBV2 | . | TGTGCCAGCAAGGAGTATAGCAATCAGCCCCAGCATTTT | CASKEYSNQPQHF
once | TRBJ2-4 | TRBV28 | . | TGTGCCAGCAGTTCCCCGAGCGTAGCCAAAAACATTCAGTACTTC | CASSSPSVAKNIQYF
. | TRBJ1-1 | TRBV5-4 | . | TGTGCCAGCAGCTTGGATCGGGTCACTGAAGCTTTCTTT | CASSLDRVTEAFF
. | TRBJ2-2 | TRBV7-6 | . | TGTGCCAGCAGCTCCAAGCGGCCTAGGTCACGGGAGTGGGTGGACACCGGGGAGCTGTTTTTT | CASSSKRPRSREWVDTGELFF
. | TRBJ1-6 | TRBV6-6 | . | TGTGCCTTTTCGACCGGGGGGAGGAATTCACCCCTCCACTTT | CAFSTGGRNSPLHF
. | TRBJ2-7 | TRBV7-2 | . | TGTGCCAGCAGCTTAACAGTGGGGATTTCCTACGAGCAGTACTTC | CASSLTVGISYEQYF
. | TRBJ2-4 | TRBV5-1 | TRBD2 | TGCGCCAGCAGCTTGGCAGGGAGGGACATTCAGTACTTC | CASSLAGRDIQYF
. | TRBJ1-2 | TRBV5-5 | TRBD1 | TGTGCCAGCAGCCTAGGGACAGCAGCCCATTATGGCTACACCTTC | CASSLGTAAHYGYTF
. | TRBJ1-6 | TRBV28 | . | TGTGCCAGCAGTCCCGGGGGCCTCTATAATTCACCCCTCCACTTT | CASSPGGLYNSPLHF
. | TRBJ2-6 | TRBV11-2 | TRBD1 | TGTGCCAGCAGCCTTAGGGGCAGGGGGTCTGGGGCCAACGTCCTGACTTTC | CASSLRGRGSGANVLTF
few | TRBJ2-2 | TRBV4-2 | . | TGTGCCAGCAGCCATGCCCTTGGGGAGCTGTTTTTT | CASSHALGELFF
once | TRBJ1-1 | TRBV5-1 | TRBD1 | TGCGCCAGCAGCCAGGACAGGGTCACTGAAGCTTTCTTT | CASSQDRVTEAFF
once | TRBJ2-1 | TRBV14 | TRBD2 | TGTGCCAGCAGCGCCGGGACTAGCATTAATGAGCAGTTCTTC | CASSAGTSINEQFF
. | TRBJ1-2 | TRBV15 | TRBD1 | TGTGCCACCAGCAAAAGACAGGGTGTGAGTAATGGCTACACCTTC | CATSKRQGVSNGYTF
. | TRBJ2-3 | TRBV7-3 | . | TGTGCCAGCAGCCGGACTCGCACAGATACGCAGTATTTT | CASSRTRTDTQYF